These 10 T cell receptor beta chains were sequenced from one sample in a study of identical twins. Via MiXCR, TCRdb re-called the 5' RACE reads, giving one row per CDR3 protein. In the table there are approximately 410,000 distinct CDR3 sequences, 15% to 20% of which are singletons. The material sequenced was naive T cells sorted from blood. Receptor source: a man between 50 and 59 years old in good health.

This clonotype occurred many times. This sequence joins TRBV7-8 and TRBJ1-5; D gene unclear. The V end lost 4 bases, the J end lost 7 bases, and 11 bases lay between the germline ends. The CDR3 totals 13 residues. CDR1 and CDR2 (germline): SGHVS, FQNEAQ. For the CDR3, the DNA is TGTGCCAGCAGCTCTGGGTTTGTGCAGCCCCAGCATTTT. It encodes CASSSGFVQPQHF.

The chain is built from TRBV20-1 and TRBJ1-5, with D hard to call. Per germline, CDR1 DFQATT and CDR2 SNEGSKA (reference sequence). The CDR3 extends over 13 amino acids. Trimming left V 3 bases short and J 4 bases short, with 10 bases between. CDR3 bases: TGCAGTGCTAGGGACGGACCAAATCAGCCCCAGCATTTT. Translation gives CSARDGPNQPQHF.

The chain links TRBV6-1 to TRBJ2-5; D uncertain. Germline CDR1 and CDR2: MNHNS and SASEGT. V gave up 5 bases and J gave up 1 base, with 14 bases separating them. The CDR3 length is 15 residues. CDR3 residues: CASSKGIQSQETQYF. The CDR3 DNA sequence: TGTGCCAGCAGTAAAGGGATACAGAGCCAAGAGACCCAGTACTTC.

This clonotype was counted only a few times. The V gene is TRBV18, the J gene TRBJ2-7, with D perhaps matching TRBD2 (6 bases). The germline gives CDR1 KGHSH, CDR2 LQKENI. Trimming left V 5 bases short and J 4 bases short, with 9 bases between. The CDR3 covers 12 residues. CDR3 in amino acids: CASSETRYEQYF. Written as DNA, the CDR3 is TGTGCCAGCTCAGAGACTAGATACGAGCAGTACTTC.

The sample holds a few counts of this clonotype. The CDR3 DNA follows: TGTGCCAGCAGCCCATCGAATAACCGGGACAGGGCATGGGAGCAGTTCTTC. Its translation is CASSPSNNRDRAWEQFF. This chain uses TRBV11-2 with TRBJ2-1; 9 bases map to TRBD1. The CDR3 has 17 amino acids. V lost 5 bases, J lost 10 bases, and 18 bases stayed unmatched. From germline, CDR1 is SGHAT and CDR2 FQNNGV.

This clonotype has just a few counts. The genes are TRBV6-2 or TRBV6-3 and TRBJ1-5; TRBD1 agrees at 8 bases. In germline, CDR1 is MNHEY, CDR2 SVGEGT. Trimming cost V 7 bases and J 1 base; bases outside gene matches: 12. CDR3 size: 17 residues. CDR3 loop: CASTGTGGLRSNQPQHF. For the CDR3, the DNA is TGTGCCAGCACCGGGACAGGAGGGCTTAGAAGCAATCAGCCCCAGCATTTT.

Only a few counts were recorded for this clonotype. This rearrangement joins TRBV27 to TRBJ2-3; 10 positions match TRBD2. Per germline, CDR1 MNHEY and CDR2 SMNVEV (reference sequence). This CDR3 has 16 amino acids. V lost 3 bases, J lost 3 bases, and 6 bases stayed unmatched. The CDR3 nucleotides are TGTGCCAGCAGTTTCCTGAGCGGGAGGGCGACAGATACGCAGTATTTT. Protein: CASSFLSGRATDTQYF.

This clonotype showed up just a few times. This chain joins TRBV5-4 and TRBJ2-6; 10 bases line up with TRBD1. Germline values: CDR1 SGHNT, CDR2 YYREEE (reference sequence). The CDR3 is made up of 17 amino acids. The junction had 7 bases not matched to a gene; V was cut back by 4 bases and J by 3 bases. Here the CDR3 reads CASSPGTGDGGANVLTF. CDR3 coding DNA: TGTGCCAGCAGCCCCGGGACAGGGGATGGTGGGGCCAACGTCCTGACTTTC.

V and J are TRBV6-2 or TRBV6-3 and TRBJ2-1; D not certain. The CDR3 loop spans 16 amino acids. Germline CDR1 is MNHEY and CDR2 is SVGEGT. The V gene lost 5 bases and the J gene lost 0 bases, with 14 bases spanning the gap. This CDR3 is CASSIPRWDSYNEQFF. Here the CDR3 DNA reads TGTGCCAGCAGTATCCCTCGGTGGGACTCCTACAATGAGCAGTTCTTC.

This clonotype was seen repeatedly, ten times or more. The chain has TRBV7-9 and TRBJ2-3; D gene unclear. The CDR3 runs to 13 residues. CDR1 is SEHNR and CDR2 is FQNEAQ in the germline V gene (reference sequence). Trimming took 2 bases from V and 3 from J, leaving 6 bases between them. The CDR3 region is CASSLSQTDTQYF. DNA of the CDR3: TGTGCCAGCAGCTTATCACAGACAGATACGCAGTATTTT.